This is a list of T cell receptor beta chains from one sample in a study of spatial heterogeneity in lung cancer. MiXCR was run by TCRdb on the 5' RACE reads, yielding one entry per CDR3 protein. The sample records fewer than 50,000 distinct CDR3 sequences, more than 9% being singletons. The sequencing used PBMCs, collected at follow-up. These receptors all come from a female donor with early-stage non-small cell lung cancer. The CDR3 runs from the conserved cysteine through the conserved F or W. Fields, in order: J gene, CDR3 length, V gene, CDR3 protein.

j_call: TRBJ2-3; cdr3_length: 16; v_call: TRBV3-1; cdr3_aa: CASSPGGGASTDTQYF
j_call: TRBJ1-2; cdr3_length: 14; v_call: TRBV24-1; cdr3_aa: CATSGTGLGYGYTF
j_call: TRBJ2-1; cdr3_length: 12; v_call: TRBV4-1; cdr3_aa: CASSQDGLEQFF
j_call: TRBJ1-4; cdr3_length: 14; v_call: TRBV19; cdr3_aa: CASSIDRTDEKLFF
j_call: TRBJ1-5; cdr3_length: 12; v_call: TRBV12-3/TRBV12-4; cdr3_aa: CASSLSGRTQHF
j_call: TRBJ2-4; cdr3_length: 13; v_call: TRBV10-2; cdr3_aa: CASSGEFKNIQYF
j_call: TRBJ1-5; cdr3_length: 14; v_call: TRBV28; cdr3_aa: CASSLGSANQPQHF
j_call: TRBJ2-1; cdr3_length: 15; v_call: TRBV5-1; cdr3_aa: CASSPTSGAWNEQFF
j_call: TRBJ2-3; cdr3_length: 13; v_call: TRBV6-5; cdr3_aa: CASLRPQTDTQYF
j_call: TRBJ2-7; cdr3_length: 14; v_call: TRBV4-2; cdr3_aa: CASSQARGSYEQYF
j_call: TRBJ2-7; cdr3_length: 10; v_call: TRBV2; cdr3_aa: CASLGGEQYF
j_call: TRBJ1-5; cdr3_length: 15; v_call: TRBV3-1; cdr3_aa: CASSQAGSGNQPQHF
j_call: TRBJ1-6; cdr3_length: 18; v_call: TRBV3-1; cdr3_aa: CASSPGIPGRSYNSPLHF
j_call: TRBJ1-5; cdr3_length: 14; v_call: TRBV11-1; cdr3_aa: CASSLSNTGQPQHF
j_call: TRBJ2-7; cdr3_length: 13; v_call: TRBV29-1; cdr3_aa: CSVAGTDSYEQYF
j_call: TRBJ2-2; cdr3_length: 16; v_call: TRBV12-3/TRBV12-4; cdr3_aa: CASSFDLSGVPGELFF
j_call: TRBJ2-1; cdr3_length: 18; v_call: TRBV10-3; cdr3_aa: CAISEGTSGTSSYNEQFF
j_call: TRBJ2-1; cdr3_length: 15; v_call: TRBV20-1; cdr3_aa: CSASPLAGEPLEQFF
j_call: TRBJ2-7; cdr3_length: 13; v_call: TRBV15; cdr3_aa: CATSRDLRTAQYF
j_call: TRBJ1-2; cdr3_length: 13; v_call: TRBV11-2; cdr3_aa: CASSQGVNYGYTF
j_call: TRBJ1-2; cdr3_length: 14; v_call: TRBV4-2; cdr3_aa: CASSQEIGLGGYTF
j_call: TRBJ2-6; cdr3_length: 13; v_call: TRBV7-3; cdr3_aa: CASNYPGANVLTF
j_call: TRBJ2-5; cdr3_length: 14; v_call: TRBV10-3; cdr3_aa: CATRGTSGEETQYF
j_call: TRBJ2-2; cdr3_length: 16; v_call: TRBV4-3; cdr3_aa: CASSQDQVVWTGELFF
j_call: TRBJ2-3; cdr3_length: 16; v_call: TRBV12-3/TRBV12-4; cdr3_aa: CASSRPASENTDTQYF
j_call: TRBJ1-4; cdr3_length: 19; v_call: TRBV28; cdr3_aa: CASSTIRDRVGTTNEKLFF
j_call: TRBJ2-5; cdr3_length: 14; v_call: TRBV7-7; cdr3_aa: CASSRGLASEGQYF
j_call: TRBJ2-6; cdr3_length: 17; v_call: TRBV2; cdr3_aa: CASSQLTSSSGANVLTF
j_call: TRBJ2-1; cdr3_length: 10; v_call: TRBV6-6; cdr3_aa: CASRGDEQFF
j_call: TRBJ2-1; cdr3_length: 15; v_call: TRBV18; cdr3_aa: CASSPGLAGDNEQFF
j_call: TRBJ2-2; cdr3_length: 16; v_call: TRBV28; cdr3_aa: CASSFSPTGGTGELFF
j_call: TRBJ2-3; cdr3_length: 16; v_call: TRBV28; cdr3_aa: CASSLWGGAGTDTQYF
j_call: TRBJ2-7; cdr3_length: 13; v_call: TRBV7-9; cdr3_aa: CASSLEKISEQYF
j_call: TRBJ2-3; cdr3_length: 15; v_call: TRBV4-3; cdr3_aa: CASSLAGRDTDTQYF
j_call: TRBJ1-1; cdr3_length: 15; v_call: TRBV15; cdr3_aa: CATSPRDRELAEAFF
j_call: TRBJ2-7; cdr3_length: 15; v_call: TRBV7-9; cdr3_aa: CASSLAVRTSSAQYF
j_call: TRBJ2-5; cdr3_length: 17; v_call: TRBV11-2; cdr3_aa: CASSRRDRGVSGETQYF
j_call: TRBJ2-7; cdr3_length: 14; v_call: TRBV2; cdr3_aa: CASTVAGRTYEQYF
j_call: TRBJ1-1; cdr3_length: 15; v_call: TRBV7-2; cdr3_aa: CASSPTAGTGGQAFF
j_call: TRBJ2-4; cdr3_length: 17; v_call: TRBV18; cdr3_aa: CASSPLAPGISQNIQYF
j_call: TRBJ2-2; cdr3_length: 14; v_call: TRBV2; cdr3_aa: CASSVINGVGELFF
j_call: TRBJ1-5; cdr3_length: 14; v_call: TRBV19; cdr3_aa: CASSRQVSNQPQHF
j_call: TRBJ2-2; cdr3_length: 18; v_call: TRBV24-1; cdr3_aa: CATSDPRRQDSNTGELFF
j_call: TRBJ2-5; cdr3_length: 18; v_call: TRBV28; cdr3_aa: CASSLTFFRDRKQETQYF
j_call: TRBJ1-1; cdr3_length: 16; v_call: TRBV7-3; cdr3_aa: CASSSPGTGGRDEAFF
j_call: TRBJ2-3; cdr3_length: 13; v_call: TRBV20-1; cdr3_aa: CSASGEMTDTQYF
j_call: TRBJ1-1; cdr3_length: 14; v_call: TRBV5-1; cdr3_aa: CASSSTGVNTEAFF